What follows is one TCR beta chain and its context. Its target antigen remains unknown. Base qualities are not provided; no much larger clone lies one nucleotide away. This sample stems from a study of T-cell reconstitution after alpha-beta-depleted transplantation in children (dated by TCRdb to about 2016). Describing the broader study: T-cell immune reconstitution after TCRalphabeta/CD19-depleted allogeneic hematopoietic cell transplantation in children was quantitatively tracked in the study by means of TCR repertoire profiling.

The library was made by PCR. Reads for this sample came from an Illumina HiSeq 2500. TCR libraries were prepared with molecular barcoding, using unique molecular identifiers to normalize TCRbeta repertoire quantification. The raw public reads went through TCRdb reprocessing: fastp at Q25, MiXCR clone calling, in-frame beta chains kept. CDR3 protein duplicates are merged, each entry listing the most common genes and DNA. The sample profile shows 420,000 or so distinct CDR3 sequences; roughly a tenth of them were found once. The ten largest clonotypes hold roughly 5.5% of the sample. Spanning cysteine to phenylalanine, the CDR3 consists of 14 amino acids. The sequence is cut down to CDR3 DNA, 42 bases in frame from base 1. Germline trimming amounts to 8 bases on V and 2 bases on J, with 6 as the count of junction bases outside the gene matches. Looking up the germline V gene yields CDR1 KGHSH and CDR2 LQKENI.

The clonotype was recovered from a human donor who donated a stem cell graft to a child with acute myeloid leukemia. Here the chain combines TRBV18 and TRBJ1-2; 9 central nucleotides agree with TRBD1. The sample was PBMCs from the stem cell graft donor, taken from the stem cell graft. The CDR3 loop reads CASALQGANYGYTF. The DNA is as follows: TGTGCCAGCGCTTTACAGGGGGCGAACTATGGCTACACCTTC.